This section outlines one T cell receptor (beta chain) sequence together with its context. Its antigen has not been determined. Per-nucleotide qualities are absent, and no much larger clonotype sits a single base away. The immunoSEQ Assay, a bias-controlled multiplex PCR, was used to amplify TCRbeta CDR3 regions from genomic DNA. Per the authors' processing: The number of nucleated cells in each sample was estimated from the amplification of reference gene primers within the assay. Sequence reads were collapsed and filtered to measure the absolute abundance of every unique TCRbeta CDR3 rearrangement. Productive Simpson clonality was computed per sample as the square root of Simpson's diversity index over productive rearrangements. The table was pulled from immuneACCESS by TCRdb, which kept in-frame rearrangements only. Such tables lose some clones; where checked, under half of the loss comes from unresolved V genes, and the rest has no known cause. D and trimming come from the DNA, and the V and J calls and clone size come from that table. The sample records 150,000 to 200,000 clones, 80% to 85% of which are singletons. Over 6% of the sample lies in the top ten.

The sample originates from a study of blood T cell repertoires in COVID-19 (TCRdb year 2020). Context from the whole study: Samples from collaborators originated in the United States, Italy and Spain and spanned both the acute and convalescent phases of COVID-19. Where HLA class I and class II types were available, the types were taken from metadata supplied by the sample provider, not from assay-based typing. Subjects who had been exposed to COVID-19, were actively infected with it, or had recovered from it provided the deeply sampled blood TCRbeta repertoires that made up the dataset. The repertoires were released in a freely available public database intended as a resource for research on the immune response to SARS-CoV-2. The sample metadata nearly always contained a de-identified subject ID, COVID-19 status, age in years and sex. The prospective study material was composed of cDNA or gDNA derived from T cells, B-cell-depleted T cells, or PBMCs. Samples were obtained from the ongoing ImmuneRACE study (first 160 participants) and from about 1,300 subjects provided by 6 global collaborators.

Overall results and qualifications from the work: How much clinical and demographic metadata was included differed by source and by participant, and the metadata was provided uncurated.

According to the germline V gene, CDR1 reads SGHRS and CDR2 reads YFSETQ. The CDR3 starts with the cysteine, ends with the phenylalanine, and has 16 residues. The DNA shown is the 48-base CDR3, in frame from base 1. V is trimmed back by 4 bases and J by 6 bases, and the junction contains 10 bases that no gene match accounts for. At one collaborating source in Seattle, patients were enrolled during active infection and were followed longitudinally through the course of disease. Whole blood was collected in K2EDTA tubes by collaborating institutions according to the institutions' own protocols. For TCRbeta analysis, collaborators shipped samples as frozen whole blood, isolated PBMCs, or DNA extracted from either of those sample types.

This sequence uses TRBV5-1 and TRBJ2-5; TRBD2 fits 12 bases in the junction. The sequenced sample was peripheral blood. This receptor was taken from a woman aged 70-85 years with COVID-19, enrolled during active disease. The nucleotide sequence reads as follows: TGCGCCAGCAGCCCGACGACTAGCGGGAGTGTAAAGACCCAGTACTTC. Its coded protein is CASSPTTSGSVKTQYF.